This TCR beta chain stems from a study of blood T cell repertoires in COVID-19 (dated by TCRdb to the early 2020s). Regarding the study in general: The collaborator samples originated in the United States, Italy and Spain and spanned the acute and convalescent phases of COVID-19. The samples were drawn from two sources: the first 160 participants of the ongoing ImmuneRACE study, and 1,000 to 1,500 subjects contributed by 6 global collaborators. The material from the prospective study consisted of cDNA or gDNA derived from T cells, B-cell-depleted T cells, or PBMCs. The repertoires were released in a freely available public database meant as a resource for research on the immune response to SARS-CoV-2. Nearly every sample came with metadata listing a de-identified subject ID, COVID-19 status, age in years and sex. Where HLA class I and class II types were available, the types were taken from metadata supplied by the sample provider, not from assay-based typing. Subjects who had been exposed to COVID-19, were actively infected with it, or had recovered from it provided the deeply sampled blood TCRbeta repertoires that made up the dataset. Broader findings and caveats from the paper: Clinical and demographic metadata were provided uncurated, with the amount varying by source and participant.

TCRbeta CDR3 regions were amplified from genomic DNA using the immunoSEQ Assay, a bias-controlled multiplex PCR. The study's processing was this. Within the assay, amplification of reference gene primers was used to estimate how many nucleated cells each sample contained. Sequence reads were collapsed and filtered to measure the absolute abundance of every unique TCRbeta CDR3 rearrangement. For each sample, productive Simpson clonality was calculated as the square root of Simpson's diversity index over productive rearrangements. The source is immuneACCESS, and TCRdb retained only in-frame sequences with V and J called. Part of the clones is not carried over; for the studies checked, unresolved V genes explain less than half of this, and the remainder is unexplained. The DNA was the basis for D and trimming; V, J and clone size are from that table. The sample records 150,000 to 200,000 clones, 88% of which are singletons. The ten largest clonotypes hold roughly 9% of the sample.

There are 16 amino acids in the CDR3, from cysteine to phenylalanine inclusive. The CDR3 DNA has 48 bases and is translated from base 1. As encoded in the germline V gene, CDR1 is SNHLY while CDR2 is FYNNEI. Here V drops 8 bases and J drops 3 bases, and the junction holds 11 bases not matched to any gene. A word on this clone: The clone's antigen remains unknown. No much larger clone exists at a distance of one base, and base qualities are not known.

In the prospective study, participants were roughly 18 to 95 years old, resided in about two dozen geographic areas of the United States, and were enrolled through a virtual design. Cohort assignment in the prospective study relied on participant-reported clinical history from a screening survey and a study questionnaire. For ImmuneRACE Cohort 3, a participant was defined as recovered based on two consecutive negative NP/OP PCR tests, clearance by a healthcare professional, or resolution of symptoms. In the prospective study, mobile phlebotomists collected whole blood, serum and a nasopharyngeal or oropharyngeal swab from each participant. Prospective study participants could optionally give additional blood draws and questionnaires over an approximately 2-month period. Prospective study blood samples were shipped either frozen or at room temperature before DNA extraction.

The clonotype was recovered from a woman aged 18 to 35 who had recovered from COVID-19. The rearrangement joined TRBV2 to TRBJ1-5; TRBD1 matches 9 bases in the middle. Material: PBMCs or T cells enriched from blood (not recorded which). The base sequence is TGTGCCAGCGGATTTACAGGGGGCAGGTACAATCAGCCCCAGCATTTT. Its amino acids are CASGFTGGRYNQPQHF.